One and the same sample provided the 8 T cell receptor beta chains below, sequenced in a study of vaccination and CD4 T cells after COVID-19. The study sequenced cultured CD4+ T cell DNA using the Oncomine TCR Beta short-read assay. MiXCR, applied by TCRdb to the PCR reads, yields one record per CDR3 protein. The sample holds approximately 5,100 distinct CDR3 sequences, more than 65% seen once. Treatment noted: 10-day PBMC culture with coronavirus spike peptide pools or control peptides (ViraFEST assay). Their target antigens are unknown. The specimen sequenced was CD4+ T cells from blood, cultured in vitro. Source of these receptors: a human donor who had recovered from COVID-19.

In this sample, this clonotype is large (0.1 to 1%). The rearrangement uses TRBV5-4 and TRBJ2-1; 7 bases map to TRBD1. The germline CDR1 and CDR2 sequences are SGHNT and YYREEE (reference sequence). The CDR3 loop spans 14 amino acids. The V and J ends lost 4 bases and 4 bases, in that order; junction bases with no gene match: 5. CDR3 nucleotide sequence: TGTGCCAGCAGCCCCAGACAGGGATACAATGAGCAGTTCTTC. Encoded protein: CASSPRQGYNEQFF.

Points on this clonotype: Since no conserved phenylalanine or tryptophan closes the CDR3, a read error is the likely cause. The V call is TRBV4-3, the J call TRBJ2-1; 9 nucleotides line up with TRBD2. This CDR3 contains 16 residues. The trim removed 0 bases at V and 4 bases at J, leaving 4 bases unmatched. Germline V lookup: CDR1 LGHNA, CDR2 YSLEER. The CDR3 sequence: CASSQDPSGTYNEQFS. CDR3 in DNA: TGCGCCAGCAGCCAAGATCCTAGCGGGACTTACAATGAGCAGTTCTCC.

CDR3 nucleotides: TGTGCCAGCAGCACCGGGACTAGCGGGATGGGTGTAGAGACCCAGTACTTC. This encodes CASSTGTSGMGVETQYF. V usage is TRBV7-2 and J usage is TRBJ2-5, with 13 positions matching TRBD2. The germline V gene has CDR1 SGHTA and CDR2 FQGNSA. CDR3 length: 17 amino acids. With V trimmed by 5 bases and J by 4 bases, 10 bases remained unmatched.

The rearrangement uses TRBV24-1 and TRBJ2-3; 12 nucleotides match TRBD2. This CDR3 has 18 residues. Germline loops: CDR1 KGHDR, CDR2 SFDVKD. V was clipped by 3 bases and J by 6 bases; unmatched bases: 12. The CDR3 protein is CATSDGWASGRAHDTQYF. In DNA, the CDR3 is TGTGCCACCAGTGATGGATGGGCTAGCGGGAGGGCACATGATACGCAGTATTTT.

The J gene is TRBJ2-1, the V gene TRBV20-1, with a weak D call TRBD2 (6 bases). CDR1 and CDR2 from the germline V gene are DFQATT and SNEGSKA (reference sequence). The CDR3 is 14 amino acids. V was trimmed by 3 bases and J by 8 bases, leaving 17 bases between them. The DNA for the CDR3 is TGCAGTGCTAGGAGGGCCGGCGGGGACGATGAGCAGTTCTTC. Translating it yields CSARRAGGDDEQFF.

The chain joins TRBV6-1 to TRBJ1-5, with D possibly being TRBD1 (6 bases). Germline CDR1 is MNHNS and CDR2 is SASEGT. The CDR3 loop spans 13 amino acids. The V end lost 8 bases, the J end lost 9 bases, and 17 bases lay between the germline ends. CDR3 in DNA: TGTGCCAGCGCTCAGGGGCCGCAAAGGCCCCAGCATTTT. Translating it yields CASAQGPQRPQHF.

The rearrangement joins TRBV20-1 to TRBJ2-3, with 14 bases that match TRBD2. After removal of 0 bases from V and 1 base from J, the junction contained 6 bases not matched to a gene. CDR3 length equals 18 residues. Per the germline V gene, CDR1 is DFQATT and CDR2 is SNEGSKA (reference sequence). The CDR3 loop is CSARDLTSGRARTDTQYF. In DNA, the CDR3 is TGCAGTGCTAGAGATTTGACTAGCGGGAGGGCCCGCACAGATACGCAGTATTTT.

The chain links TRBV19 to TRBJ1-6; tentative D call: TRBD1 (5 bases). Germline CDR1 is LNHDA and CDR2 is SQIVND (reference sequence). V lost 5 bases and J lost 7, with 15 bases in between. The CDR3 covers 15 residues. CDR3 in amino acids: CASSPGTSSNSPLHF. CDR3 nucleotides: TGTGCCAGTAGTCCCGGGACGTCCTCCAATTCACCCCTCCACTTT.